This T cell receptor beta chain came from a study of Graves' ophthalmopathy and Graves' hyperthyroidism. If patients had other autoimmune diseases, uncontrolled infections, pregnancy or lactation, they were excluded. The CDR3 is made up of 16 amino acids, end residues included. The germline gives CDR1 LGHNT, CDR2 FRNRAP. Study outcomes and limitations: In predicting ophthalmopathy progression, the model reached 70% to 71% sensitivity and around 72% specificity.

This clonotype was detected many times. Its target is unknown. The DNA is left out, because the CDR3 cannot be placed on it with certainty; the CDR3 is given as TCRdb lists it. For repertoire sequencing, the TCR beta CDR3 regions were amplified from RNA transcripts. RT-PCR in the first round used HTBI primers; a second-round multiplex PCR followed. TCRdb fed the multiplex PCR reads into MiXCR, producing one record per CDR3 protein. The data show about 370,000 distinct CDR3 sequences, about a sixth seen once. The TCR was taken from an adult woman with stable Graves' hyperthyroidism. The sample was peripheral blood. The chain employs TRBV12-5 and TRBJ2-2. The CDR3 region is CASGFLAGSDTGELFF.